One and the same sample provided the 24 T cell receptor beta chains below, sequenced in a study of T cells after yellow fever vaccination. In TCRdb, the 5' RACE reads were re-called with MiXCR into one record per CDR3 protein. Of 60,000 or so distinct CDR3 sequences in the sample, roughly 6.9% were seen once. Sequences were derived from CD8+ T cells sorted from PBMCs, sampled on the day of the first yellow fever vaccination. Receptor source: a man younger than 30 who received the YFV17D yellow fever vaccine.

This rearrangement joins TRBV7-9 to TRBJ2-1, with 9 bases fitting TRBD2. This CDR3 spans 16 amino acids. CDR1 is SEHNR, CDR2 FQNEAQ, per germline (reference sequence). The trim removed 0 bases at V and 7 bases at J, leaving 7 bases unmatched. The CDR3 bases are TGTGCCAGCAGCTTAGCTGCGGGGGGGCCAGTGAATGAGCAGTTCTTC. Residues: CASSLAAGGPVNEQFF.

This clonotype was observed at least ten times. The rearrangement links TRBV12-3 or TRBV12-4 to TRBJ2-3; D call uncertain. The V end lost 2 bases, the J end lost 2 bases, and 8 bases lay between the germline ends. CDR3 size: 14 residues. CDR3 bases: TGTGCCAGCAGTTTAAGTGGGCCCACAGATACGCAGTATTTT. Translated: CASSLSGPTDTQYF.

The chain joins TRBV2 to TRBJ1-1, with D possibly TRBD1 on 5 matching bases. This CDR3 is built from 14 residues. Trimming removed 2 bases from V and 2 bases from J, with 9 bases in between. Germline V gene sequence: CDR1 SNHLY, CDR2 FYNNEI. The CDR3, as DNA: TGTGCCAGCAGTGAATGGGGGAGTAACACTGAAGCTTTCTTT. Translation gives CASSEWGSNTEAFF.

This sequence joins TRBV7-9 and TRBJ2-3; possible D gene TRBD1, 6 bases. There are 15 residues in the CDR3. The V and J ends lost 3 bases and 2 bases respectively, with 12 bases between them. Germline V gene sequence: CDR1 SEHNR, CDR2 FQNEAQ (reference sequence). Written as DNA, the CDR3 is TGTGCCAGCAGCTTGCAGGGGCGTGACACAGATACGCAGTATTTT. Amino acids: CASSLQGRDTDTQYF. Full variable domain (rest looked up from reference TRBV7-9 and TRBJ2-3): DTGVSQNPRHKITKRGQNVTFRCDPISEHNRLYWYRQTLGQGPEFLTYFQNEAQLEKSRLLSDRFSAERPKGSFSTLEIQRTEQGDSAMYLCASSLQGRDTDTQYFGPGTRLTVL.

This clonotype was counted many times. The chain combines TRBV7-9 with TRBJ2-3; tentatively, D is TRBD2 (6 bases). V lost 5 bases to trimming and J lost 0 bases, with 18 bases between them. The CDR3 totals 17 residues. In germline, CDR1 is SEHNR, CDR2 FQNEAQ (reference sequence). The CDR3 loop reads CASSVSPPSVSTDTQYF. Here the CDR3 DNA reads TGTGCCAGCAGCGTTAGCCCCCCTAGCGTAAGCACAGATACGCAGTATTTT.

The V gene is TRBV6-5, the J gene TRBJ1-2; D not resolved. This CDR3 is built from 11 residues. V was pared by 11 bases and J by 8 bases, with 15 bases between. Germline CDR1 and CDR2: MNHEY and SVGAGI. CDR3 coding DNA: TGTGCCTCCTCGGGTGGTGGAGGCTACACCTTC. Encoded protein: CASSGGGGYTF.

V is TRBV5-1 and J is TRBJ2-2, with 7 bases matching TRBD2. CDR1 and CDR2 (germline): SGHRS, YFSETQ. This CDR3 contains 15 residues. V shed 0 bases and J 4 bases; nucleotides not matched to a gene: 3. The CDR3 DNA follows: TGCGCCAGCAGCTTGGCTGGGACTACCACCGGGGAGCTGTTTTTT. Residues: CASSLAGTTTGELFF. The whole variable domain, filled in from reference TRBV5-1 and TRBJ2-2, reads KAGVTQTPRYLIKTRGQQVTLSCSPISGHRSVSWYQQTPGQGLQFLFEYFSETQRNKGNFPGRFSGRQFSNSRSEMNVSTLELGDSALYLCASSLAGTTTGELFFGEGSRLTVL.

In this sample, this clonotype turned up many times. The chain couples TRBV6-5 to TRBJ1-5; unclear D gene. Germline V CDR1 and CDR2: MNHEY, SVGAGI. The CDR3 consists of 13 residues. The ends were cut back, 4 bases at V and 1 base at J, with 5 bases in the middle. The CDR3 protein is CASSWRSNQPQHF. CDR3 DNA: TGTGCCAGCAGTTGGAGGAGCAATCAGCCCCAGCATTTT.

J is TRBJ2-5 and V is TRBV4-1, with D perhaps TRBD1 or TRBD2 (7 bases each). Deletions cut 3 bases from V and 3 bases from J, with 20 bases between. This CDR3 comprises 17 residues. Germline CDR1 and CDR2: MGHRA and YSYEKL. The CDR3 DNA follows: TGCGCCAGCAGCCACCCTCCGGGGGGCACAGGGGAAGAGACCCAGTACTTC. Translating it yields CASSHPPGGTGEETQYF.

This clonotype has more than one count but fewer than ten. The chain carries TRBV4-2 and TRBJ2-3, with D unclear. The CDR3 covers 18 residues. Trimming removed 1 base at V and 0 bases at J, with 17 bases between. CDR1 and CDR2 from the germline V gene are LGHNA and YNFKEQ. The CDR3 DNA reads TGTGCCAGCAGCCAAGTTTTCTCTACGGGTACTAGCACAGATACGCAGTATTTT. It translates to CASSQVFSTGTSTDTQYF.

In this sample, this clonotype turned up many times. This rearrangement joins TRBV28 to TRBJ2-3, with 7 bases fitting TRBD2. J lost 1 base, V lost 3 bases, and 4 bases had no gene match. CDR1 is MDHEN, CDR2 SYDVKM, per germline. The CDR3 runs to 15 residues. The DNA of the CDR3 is TGTGCCAGCAGTTTTTGGGGGGGACGCACAGATACGCAGTATTTT. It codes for CASSFWGGRTDTQYF.

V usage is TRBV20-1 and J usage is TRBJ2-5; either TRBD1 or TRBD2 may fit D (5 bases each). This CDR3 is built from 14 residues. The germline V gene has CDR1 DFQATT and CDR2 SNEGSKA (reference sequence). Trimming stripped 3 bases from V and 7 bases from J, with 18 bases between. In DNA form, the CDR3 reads TGCAGTGCTAGCCCCAGCGGCAGGGTCGGGACCCAGTACTTC. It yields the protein CSASPSGRVGTQYF.

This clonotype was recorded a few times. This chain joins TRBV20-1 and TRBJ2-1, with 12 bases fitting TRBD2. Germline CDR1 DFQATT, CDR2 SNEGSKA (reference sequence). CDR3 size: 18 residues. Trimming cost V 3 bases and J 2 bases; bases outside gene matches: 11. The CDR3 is CSARIRKLAGGTYNEQFF. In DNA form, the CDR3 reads TGCAGTGCTAGGATCCGAAAACTAGCGGGGGGCACCTACAATGAGCAGTTCTTC.

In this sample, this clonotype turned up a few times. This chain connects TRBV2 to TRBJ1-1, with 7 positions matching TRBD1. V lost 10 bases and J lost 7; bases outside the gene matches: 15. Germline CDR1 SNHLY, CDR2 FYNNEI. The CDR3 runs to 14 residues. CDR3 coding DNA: TGTGCCACCATGTATTTCCCGGGACAGCATGAAGCTTTCTTT. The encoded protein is CATMYFPGQHEAFF.

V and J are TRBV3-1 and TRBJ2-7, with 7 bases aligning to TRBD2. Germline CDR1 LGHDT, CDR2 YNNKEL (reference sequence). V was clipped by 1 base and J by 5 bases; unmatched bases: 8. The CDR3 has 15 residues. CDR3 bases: TGTGCCAGCAGCCAAGGAGCGGGGCCTAGCGACGAGCAGTACTTC. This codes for CASSQGAGPSDEQYF.

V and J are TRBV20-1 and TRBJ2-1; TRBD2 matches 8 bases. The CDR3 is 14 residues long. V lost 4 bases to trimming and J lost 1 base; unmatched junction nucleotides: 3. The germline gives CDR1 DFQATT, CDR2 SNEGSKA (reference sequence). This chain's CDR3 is CSATAGASYNEQFF. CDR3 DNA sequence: TGCAGTGCTACAGCGGGGGCTTCCTACAATGAGCAGTTCTTC.

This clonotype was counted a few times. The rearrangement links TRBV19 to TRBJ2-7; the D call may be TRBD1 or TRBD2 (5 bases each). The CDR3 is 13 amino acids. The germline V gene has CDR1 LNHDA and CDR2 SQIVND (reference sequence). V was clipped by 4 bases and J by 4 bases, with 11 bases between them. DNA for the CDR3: TGTGCCAGTAGTACGGTTTGGGGGTACGAGCAGTACGTC. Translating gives CASSTVWGYEQYV.

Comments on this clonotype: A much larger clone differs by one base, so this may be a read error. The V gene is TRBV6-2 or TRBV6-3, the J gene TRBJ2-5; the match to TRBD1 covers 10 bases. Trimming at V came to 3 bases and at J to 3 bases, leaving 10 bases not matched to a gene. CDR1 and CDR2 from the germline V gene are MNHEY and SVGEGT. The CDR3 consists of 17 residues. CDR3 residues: CASSYHAGTGAEETQYF. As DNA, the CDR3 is TGTGCCAGCAGTTATCACGCCGGGACAGGGGCGGAAGAGACCCAGTACTTC.

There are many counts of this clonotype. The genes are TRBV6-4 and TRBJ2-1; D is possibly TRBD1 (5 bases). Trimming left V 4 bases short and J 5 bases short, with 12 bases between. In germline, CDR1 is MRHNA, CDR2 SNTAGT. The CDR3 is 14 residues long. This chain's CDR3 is CASSVNRINNEQFF. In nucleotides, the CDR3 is TGTGCCAGCAGTGTGAACAGGATTAACAATGAGCAGTTCTTC.

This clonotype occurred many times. CDR3 coding DNA: TGTGCCAGCAGTACTAGCTGGGCAGATACGCAGTATTTT. This gives the protein CASSTSWADTQYF. The genes are TRBV27 and TRBJ2-3; tentatively, D is TRBD2 (6 bases). This CDR3 has 13 residues. Per the germline V gene, CDR1 is MNHEY and CDR2 is SMNVEV (reference sequence). V lost 5 bases to trimming and J lost 4 bases, with 10 bases between them.

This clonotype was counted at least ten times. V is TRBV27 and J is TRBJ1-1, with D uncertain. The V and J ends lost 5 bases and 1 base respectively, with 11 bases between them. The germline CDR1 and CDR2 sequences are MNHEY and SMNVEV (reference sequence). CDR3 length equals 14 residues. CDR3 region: CASSVGHRNTEAFF. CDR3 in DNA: TGTGCCAGCAGTGTAGGGCACCGGAACACTGAAGCTTTCTTT.

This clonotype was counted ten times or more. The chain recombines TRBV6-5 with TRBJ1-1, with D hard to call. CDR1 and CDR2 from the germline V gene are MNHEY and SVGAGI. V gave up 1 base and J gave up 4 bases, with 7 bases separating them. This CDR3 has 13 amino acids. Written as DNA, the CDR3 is TGTGCCAGCAGTTACTACCCCCGCACTGAAGCTTTCTTT. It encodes CASSYYPRTEAFF.

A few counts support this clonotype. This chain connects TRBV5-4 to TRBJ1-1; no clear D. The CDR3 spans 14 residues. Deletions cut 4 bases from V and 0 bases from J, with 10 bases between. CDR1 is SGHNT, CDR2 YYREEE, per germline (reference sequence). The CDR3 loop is CASSPLAMNTEAFF. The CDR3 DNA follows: TGTGCCAGCAGCCCACTGGCTATGAACACTGAAGCTTTCTTT.

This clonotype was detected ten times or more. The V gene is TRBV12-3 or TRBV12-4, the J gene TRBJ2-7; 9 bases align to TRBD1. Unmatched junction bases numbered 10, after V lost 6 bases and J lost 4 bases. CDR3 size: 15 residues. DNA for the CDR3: TGTGCCAGCAGCCCGGGGACAGGGTTGCCATACGAGCAGTACTTC. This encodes CASSPGTGLPYEQYF.